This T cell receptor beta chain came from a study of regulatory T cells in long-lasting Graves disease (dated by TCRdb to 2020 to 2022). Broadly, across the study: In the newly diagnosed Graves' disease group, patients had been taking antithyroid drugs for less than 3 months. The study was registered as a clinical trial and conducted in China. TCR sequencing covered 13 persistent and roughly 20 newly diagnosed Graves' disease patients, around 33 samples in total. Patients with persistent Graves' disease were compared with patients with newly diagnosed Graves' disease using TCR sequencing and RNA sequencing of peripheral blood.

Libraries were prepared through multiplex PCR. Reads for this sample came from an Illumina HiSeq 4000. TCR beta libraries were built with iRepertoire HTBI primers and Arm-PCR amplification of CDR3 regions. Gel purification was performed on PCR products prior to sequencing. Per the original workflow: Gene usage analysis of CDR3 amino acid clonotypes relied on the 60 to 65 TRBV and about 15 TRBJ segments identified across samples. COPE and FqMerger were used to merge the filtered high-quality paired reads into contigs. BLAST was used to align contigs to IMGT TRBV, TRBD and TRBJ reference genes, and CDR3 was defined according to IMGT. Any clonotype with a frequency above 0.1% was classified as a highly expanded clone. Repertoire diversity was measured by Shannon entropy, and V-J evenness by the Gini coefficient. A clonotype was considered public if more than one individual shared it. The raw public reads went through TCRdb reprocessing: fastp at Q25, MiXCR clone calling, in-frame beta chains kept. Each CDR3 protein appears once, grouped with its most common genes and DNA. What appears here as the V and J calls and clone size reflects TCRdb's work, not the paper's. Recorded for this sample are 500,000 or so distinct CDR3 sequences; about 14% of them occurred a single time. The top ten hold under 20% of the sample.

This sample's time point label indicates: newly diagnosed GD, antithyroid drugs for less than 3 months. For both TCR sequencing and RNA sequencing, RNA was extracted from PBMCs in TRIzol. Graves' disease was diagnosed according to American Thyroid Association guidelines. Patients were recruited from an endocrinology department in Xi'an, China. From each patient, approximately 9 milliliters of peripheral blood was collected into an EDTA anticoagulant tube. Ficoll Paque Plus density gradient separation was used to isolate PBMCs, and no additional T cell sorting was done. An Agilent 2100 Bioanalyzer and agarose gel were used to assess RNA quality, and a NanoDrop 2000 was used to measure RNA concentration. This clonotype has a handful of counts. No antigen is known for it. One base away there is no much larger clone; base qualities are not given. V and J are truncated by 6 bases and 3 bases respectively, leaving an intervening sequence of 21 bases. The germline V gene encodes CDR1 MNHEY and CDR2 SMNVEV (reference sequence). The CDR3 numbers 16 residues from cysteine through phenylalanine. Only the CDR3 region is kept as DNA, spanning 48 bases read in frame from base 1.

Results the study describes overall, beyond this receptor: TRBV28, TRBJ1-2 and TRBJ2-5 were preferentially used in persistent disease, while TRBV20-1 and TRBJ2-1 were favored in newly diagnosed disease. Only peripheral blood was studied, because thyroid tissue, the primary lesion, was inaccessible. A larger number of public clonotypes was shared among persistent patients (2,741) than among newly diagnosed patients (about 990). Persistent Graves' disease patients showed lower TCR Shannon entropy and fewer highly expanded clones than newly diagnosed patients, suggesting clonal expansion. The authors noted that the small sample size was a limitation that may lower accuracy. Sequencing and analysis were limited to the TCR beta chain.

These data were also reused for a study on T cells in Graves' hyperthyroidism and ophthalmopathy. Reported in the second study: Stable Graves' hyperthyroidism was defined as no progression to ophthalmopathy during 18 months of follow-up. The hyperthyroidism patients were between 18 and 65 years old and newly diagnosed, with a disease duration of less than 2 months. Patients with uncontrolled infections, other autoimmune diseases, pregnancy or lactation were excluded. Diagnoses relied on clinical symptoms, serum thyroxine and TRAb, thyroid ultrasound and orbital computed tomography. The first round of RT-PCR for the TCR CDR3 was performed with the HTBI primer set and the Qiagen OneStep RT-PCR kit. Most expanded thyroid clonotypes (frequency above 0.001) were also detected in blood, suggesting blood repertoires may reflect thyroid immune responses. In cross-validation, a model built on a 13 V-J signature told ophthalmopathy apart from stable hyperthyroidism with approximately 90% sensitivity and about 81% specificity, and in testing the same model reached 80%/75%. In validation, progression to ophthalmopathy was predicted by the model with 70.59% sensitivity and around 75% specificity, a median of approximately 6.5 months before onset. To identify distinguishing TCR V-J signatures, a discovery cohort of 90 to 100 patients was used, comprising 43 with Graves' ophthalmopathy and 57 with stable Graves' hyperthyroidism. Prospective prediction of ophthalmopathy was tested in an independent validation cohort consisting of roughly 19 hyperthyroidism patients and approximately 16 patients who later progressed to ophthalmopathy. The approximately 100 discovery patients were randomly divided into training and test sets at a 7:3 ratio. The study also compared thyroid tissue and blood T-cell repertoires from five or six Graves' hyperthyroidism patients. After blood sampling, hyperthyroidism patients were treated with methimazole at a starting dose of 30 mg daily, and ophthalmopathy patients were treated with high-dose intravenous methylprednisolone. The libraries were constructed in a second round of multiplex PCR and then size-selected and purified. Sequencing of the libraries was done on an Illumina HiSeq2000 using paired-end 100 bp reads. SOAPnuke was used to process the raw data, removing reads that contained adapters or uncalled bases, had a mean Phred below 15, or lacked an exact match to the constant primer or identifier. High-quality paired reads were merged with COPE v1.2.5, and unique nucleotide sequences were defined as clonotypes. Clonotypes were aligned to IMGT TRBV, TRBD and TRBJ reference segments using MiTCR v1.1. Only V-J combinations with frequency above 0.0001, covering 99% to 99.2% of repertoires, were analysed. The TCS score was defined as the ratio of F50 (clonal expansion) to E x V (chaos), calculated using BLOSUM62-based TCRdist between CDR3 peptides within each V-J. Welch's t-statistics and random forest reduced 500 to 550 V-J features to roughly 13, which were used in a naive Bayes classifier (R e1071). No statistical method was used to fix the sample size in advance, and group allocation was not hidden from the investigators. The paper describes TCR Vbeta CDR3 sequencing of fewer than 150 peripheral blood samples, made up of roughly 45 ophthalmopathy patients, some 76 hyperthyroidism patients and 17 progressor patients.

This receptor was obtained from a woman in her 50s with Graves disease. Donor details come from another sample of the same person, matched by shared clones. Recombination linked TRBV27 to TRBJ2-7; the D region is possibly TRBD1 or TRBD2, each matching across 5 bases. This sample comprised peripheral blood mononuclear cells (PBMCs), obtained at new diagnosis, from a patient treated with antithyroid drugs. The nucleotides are TGTGCCAGCAGGGCCACCGGGACGCCCAAGTACTACGAGCAGTACTTC. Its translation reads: CASRATGTPKYYEQYF.